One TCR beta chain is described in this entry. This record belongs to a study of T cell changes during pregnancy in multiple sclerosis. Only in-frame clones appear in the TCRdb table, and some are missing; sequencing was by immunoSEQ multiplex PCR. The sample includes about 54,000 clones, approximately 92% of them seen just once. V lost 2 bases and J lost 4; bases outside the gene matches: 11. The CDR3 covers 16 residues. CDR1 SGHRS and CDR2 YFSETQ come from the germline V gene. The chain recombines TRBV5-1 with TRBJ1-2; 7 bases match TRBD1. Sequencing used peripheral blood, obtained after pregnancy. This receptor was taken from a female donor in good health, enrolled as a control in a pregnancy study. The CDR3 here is CASSFGTALTVYGYTF. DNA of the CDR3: TGCGCCAGCAGCTTTGGGACAGCCCTGACTGTCTATGGCTACACCTTC.